These 5 T cell receptor beta chains were all obtained from the same sample, sequenced in a study of Ad26.COV2.S vaccination and SARS-CoV-2 variants. The table came from immunoSEQ multiplex PCR; TCRdb's copy has only in-frame clones and leaves some out. The repertoire holds fewer than 400,000 clones, with approximately 91% as singletons. Treatment: some 20 received Ad26.COV2.S at low or high dose, single or two shots; 5 received placebo; per-sample allocation not given. The study sampled participants on day 63 after the first vaccine or placebo injection. The sequencing used peripheral blood, collected in a trial of Ad26.COV2.S vaccine versus placebo. These receptors all stem from a person aged 18 to 65 who received the Ad26.COV2.S COVID-19 vaccine or a placebo.

The chain employs TRBV19 and TRBJ1-2; 7 bases are shared with TRBD1. Germline values: CDR1 LNHDA, CDR2 SQIVND (reference sequence). The CDR3 spans 15 residues. The ends lost 6 bases at V and 2 bases at J; junction bases unmatched: 9. The CDR3 coding sequence is TGTGCCAGTAGCCTCTCGACAGGGACCAACTATGGCTACACCTTC. Translated, it gives CASSLSTGTNYGYTF.

The rearrangement links TRBV15 to TRBJ2-1; D gene ambiguous. Trimming removed 0 bases from V and 6 bases from J, with 9 bases in between. Germline V lookup: CDR1 LNHNV, CDR2 YYDKDF (reference sequence). This CDR3 comprises 14 residues. The CDR3 DNA reads as TGTGCCACCAGCAGAGATCTCACCTCCAATGAGCAGTTCTTC. Translated, it gives CATSRDLTSNEQFF.

V gene TRBV5-1 combines with J gene TRBJ2-5; D is perhaps TRBD1 or TRBD2 (6 bases each). The CDR3 runs to 16 residues. Per the germline V gene, CDR1 is SGHRS and CDR2 is YFSETQ. V dropped 0 bases and J dropped 3 bases, with 15 bases sitting between them. The CDR3 sequence is CASSLAGGLIKETQYF. DNA for the CDR3: TGCGCCAGCAGCTTGGCCGGGGGCTTGATTAAAGAGACCCAGTACTTC.

The genes are TRBV25-1 and TRBJ2-2; 7 nucleotides align to TRBD1. Germline CDR1 MGHDK, CDR2 SYGVNS. The CDR3 has 15 residues. The J segment lost 5 bases and the V segment lost 3 bases, leaving 6 bases of the junction unmatched. The CDR3 loop is CASSETGFQTGELFF. DNA for the CDR3: TGTGCCAGCAGTGAGACAGGGTTCCAAACCGGGGAGCTGTTTTTT.

This clone showed up just a few times. The chain links TRBV3-1 (or the pseudogene TRBV3-2) to TRBJ2-1; the D is unclear. The V end lost 1 base, the J end lost 3 bases, and 4 bases lay between the germline ends. There are 13 residues in the CDR3. The V gene's germline CDR1 is LGHDT and CDR2 YNNKEL (reference sequence). Written as DNA, the CDR3 is TGTGCCAGCAGCCAAGGAGACTACAATGAGCAGTTCTTC. Amino acid sequence: CASSQGDYNEQFF.